The 11 T cell receptor beta chains reported below all come from one sample, sequenced in a study of blood T cell repertoires in COVID-19. Sequenced by immunoSEQ multiplex PCR; TCRdb stores in-frame clones only, minus some. Of 300,000 to 500,000 clones listed, approximately 85% are singletons. The specimen was PBMCs or T cells enriched from blood (not recorded which). These receptors were taken from a woman in her thirties or forties with acute COVID-19.

This chain uses TRBV9 with TRBJ2-1, with 11 bases that match TRBD2. The V gene's germline CDR1 is SGDLS and CDR2 YYNGEE. V lost 3 bases to trimming and J lost 3 bases; unmatched junction nucleotides: 5. The CDR3 runs 16 residues. The DNA for the CDR3 is TGTGCCAGCAGCGCTAGCGGGGGGACCCTCTACAATGAGCAGTTCTTC. Translated: CASSASGGTLYNEQFF.

The chain combines TRBV7-2 with TRBJ1-2; D not resolved. The length of the CDR3 is 13 residues. The germline V gene encodes CDR1 SGHTA and CDR2 FQGNSA. V lost 1 base to trimming and J lost 8 bases, with 11 bases between them. In DNA, the CDR3 is TGTGCCAGCAGCTTAGAGTCGAGTTCCGGCTACACCTTC. It specifies CASSLESSSGYTF.

The chain employs TRBV9 and TRBJ2-2; D not resolved. V was shortened by 0 bases and J by 5 bases, with 11 bases between the two germline ends. The CDR3 runs to 15 residues. The germline V gene encodes CDR1 SGDLS and CDR2 YYNGEE. Written as DNA, the CDR3 is TGTGCCAGCAGCGTAGCGGATACAGAGACCGGGGAGCTGTTTTTT. Translation gives CASSVADTETGELFF. The full variable domain, its missing parts supplied by reference TRBV9 and TRBJ2-2, is DSGVTQTPKHLITATGQRVTLRCSPRSGDLSVYWYQQSLDQGLQFLIQYYNGEERAKGNILERFSAQQFPDLHSELNLSSLELGDSALYFCASSVADTETGELFFGEGSRLTVL.

DNA of the CDR3: TGTGCCAGTAGTGGATGGACAGGGCGGAACACTGAAGCTTTCTTT. It specifies CASSGWTGRNTEAFF. The chain uses TRBV19 and TRBJ1-1, with 8 bases fitting TRBD1. The CDR3 has 15 residues. V was clipped by 5 bases and J by 1 base; unmatched bases: 6. From germline, CDR1 is LNHDA and CDR2 SQIVND (reference sequence).

This clone was detected once. The V and J genes are TRBV4-1 and TRBJ1-1; D is uncertain. V shed 1 base and J shed 1 base, with 7 bases lying between them. Germline CDR1 reads MGHRA; CDR2 reads YSYEKL. The CDR3 sequence is 14 residues long. CDR3 residues: CASSQGRSNTEAFF. CDR3 bases: TGCGCCAGCAGCCAAGGTCGGTCGAACACTGAAGCTTTCTTT.

The chain uses TRBV24-1 and TRBJ2-2; TRBD1 aligns across 8 bases. This CDR3 is built from 13 residues. Germline trimming cut 9 bases from V and 8 bases from J; bases unmatched to any gene: 7. The germline V gene encodes CDR1 KGHDR and CDR2 SFDVKD. The CDR3, as DNA: TGTGCCACCGCCAGGACAGGGCAAGGGGAGCTGTTTTTT. Encoded protein: CATARTGQGELFF.

The chain is built from TRBV3-1 (or the pseudogene TRBV3-2) and TRBJ2-6; D is ambiguous. V was cut by 0 bases and J by 0 bases, with 12 bases left in between. This CDR3 comprises 18 residues. CDR1 is LGHDT, CDR2 YNNKEL, per germline (reference sequence). The CDR3 DNA reads TGTGCCAGCAGCCAAGATATGGGCAGCCTCTCTGGGGCCAACGTCCTGACTTTC. Its protein product is CASSQDMGSLSGANVLTF.

The J gene is TRBJ2-6, the V gene TRBV6-1; 7 nucleotides agree with TRBD1. The trim removed 2 bases at V and 4 bases at J, leaving 8 bases unmatched. The CDR3 runs 17 residues. The germline V gene has CDR1 MNHNS and CDR2 SASEGT. CDR3 DNA sequence: TGTGCCAGCAGTGAACTTCGACAGGGTAGAGGGGCCAACGTCCTGACTTTC. It specifies CASSELRQGRGANVLTF.

This rearrangement joins TRBV6-5 to TRBJ2-7, with 8 bases aligning to TRBD1. Germline values: CDR1 MNHEY, CDR2 SVGAGI. The J segment lost 6 bases and the V segment lost 5 bases, leaving 9 bases of the junction unmatched. The CDR3 runs 14 residues. CDR3 bases: TGTGCCAGCAGTCCCGGACAGGGTACCAGCGAGCAGTACTTC. Amino acids: CASSPGQGTSEQYF.

The genes are TRBV5-8 and TRBJ1-2; TRBD1 might be the D (5 bases). CDR1 is SGHTS, CDR2 YDEGEE, per germline. This CDR3 has 17 amino acids. V dropped 1 base and J dropped 3 bases, with 19 bases sitting between them. The CDR3 DNA sequence: TGTGCCAGCAGCTTGTATCGTGGGACTGACAAGTACTATGGCTACACCTTC. This encodes CASSLYRGTDKYYGYTF.

The rearrangement links TRBV6-5 to TRBJ2-7; the match to TRBD1 covers 9 bases. The CDR3 consists of 14 residues. Unmatched junction bases numbered 7, after V lost 5 bases and J lost 5 bases. Germline values: CDR1 MNHEY, CDR2 SVGAGI. As DNA, the CDR3 is TGTGCCAGCAGTAACCGGGACAGGGTGAACGAGCAGTACTTC. It encodes CASSNRDRVNEQYF.